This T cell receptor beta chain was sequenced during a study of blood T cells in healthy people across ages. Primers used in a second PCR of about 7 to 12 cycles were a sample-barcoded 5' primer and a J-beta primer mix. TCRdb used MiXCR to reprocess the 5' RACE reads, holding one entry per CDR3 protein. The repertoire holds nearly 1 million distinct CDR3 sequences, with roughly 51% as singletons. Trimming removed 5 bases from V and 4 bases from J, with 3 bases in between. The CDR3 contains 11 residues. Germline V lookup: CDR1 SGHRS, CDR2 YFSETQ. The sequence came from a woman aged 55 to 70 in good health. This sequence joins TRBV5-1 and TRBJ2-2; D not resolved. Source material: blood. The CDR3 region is CASRPTGELFF. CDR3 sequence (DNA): TGCGCCAGCAGGCCCACCGGGGAGCTGTTTTTT.